This entry describes one TCR beta chain. No antigen is known for it. The germline V gene has CDR1 SGHNT and CDR2 YENEEA. Deletions cut 6 bases from V and 5 bases from J, with 11 bases between. This CDR3 contains 13 residues. Profiling relied on immunoSEQ multiplex PCR, and the TCRdb table lists in-frame clones only, not all of them. The sample has about 1,900,000 clones, less than 95% seen once. The data derive from a study of shared clonotypes between healthy human individuals. Study-wide findings and caveats: Naive subsets generally exceeded memory subsets in estimated richness.

Positively selected for CCR7, the CD45RO-negative cells used as naive CD8 cells excluded terminally differentiated effector memory CD45RA+ cells. Sequencing was performed on naive CD8+ T cells sorted from blood. This TCR was recovered from a young man in good health. The chain recombines TRBV11-3 with TRBJ2-1; D tentatively reads TRBD1 or TRBD2 (5 bases each). The CDR3 DNA reads TGTGCCAGCAGTCCGGGACGGGACAATGAGCAGTTCTTC. It specifies CASSPGRDNEQFF.